These 25 T cell receptor beta chains originate from one sample sequenced in a study of blood T cells in healthy people across ages. A second PCR, run for roughly 7 to 11 cycles, used a sample-barcoded 5' primer plus a J-beta primer mix. TCRdb reprocessed the 5' RACE reads with MiXCR, giving one entry per CDR3 protein. The table has 950,000 to 1,200,000 distinct CDR3 sequences, more than 30% seen once. Sequencing was performed on blood. These receptors were collected from a man aged 18 to 35 in good health.

This clonotype has more than one count but fewer than ten. The chain couples TRBV3-1 to TRBJ2-7, with D possibly TRBD1 on 5 matching bases. The length of the CDR3 is 13 residues. Germline values: CDR1 LGHDT, CDR2 YNNKEL (reference sequence). Trimming pared 0 bases from V and 5 bases from J, leaving 8 bases between. The CDR3 coding sequence is TGTGCCAGCAGCCAAGACGTGACAGACGAGCAGTACTTC. This codes for CASSQDVTDEQYF.

This clonotype showed up just a few times. The gene calls are TRBV12-3 or TRBV12-4 and TRBJ1-1; D is unclear. The CDR3 has 13 residues. V was trimmed by 6 bases and J by 4 bases, leaving 12 bases between them. CDR3 in DNA: TGTGCCAGCAGCTTCCCTTGGGGCACTGAAGCTTTCTTT. Protein sequence: CASSFPWGTEAFF.

This clonotype has just a few counts. J is TRBJ2-3 and V is TRBV13; TRBD1 or TRBD2 may be the D gene (5 bases each). This CDR3 comprises 17 residues. V was cut by 0 bases and J by 5 bases, with 18 bases left in between. CDR1 is PRHDT, CDR2 FYEKMQ, per germline (reference sequence). The CDR3 coding sequence is TGTGCCAGCAGCTTAGGAGGGCAGGGACCTCGACGAGATACGCAGTATTTT. This translates into CASSLGGQGPRRDTQYF.

This clonotype has a handful of counts. This rearrangement joins TRBV4-3 to TRBJ2-1; the D is unclear. V was clipped by 0 bases and J by 8 bases, with 14 bases between them. The CDR3 has 15 amino acids. Germline loops: CDR1 LGHNA, CDR2 YSLEER. The CDR3 DNA sequence: TGCGCCAGCAGCCAAGATCTTGAGAGCATGGATGAGCAGTTCTTC. Amino acids: CASSQDLESMDEQFF.

This chain connects TRBV14 to TRBJ1-4, with D hard to call. The V gene lost 0 bases and the J gene lost 7 bases, with 12 bases spanning the gap. The length of the CDR3 is 15 residues. The germline V gene encodes CDR1 SGHDN and CDR2 FVKESK. The CDR3 DNA reads TGTGCCAGCAGCCAAGATAATCGGGCCTCTGAAAAACTGTTTTTT. Protein sequence: CASSQDNRASEKLFF.

The rearrangement uses TRBV3-1 and TRBJ2-7, with D possibly TRBD2 on 6 matching bases. Germline V gives CDR1 LGHDT, CDR2 YNNKEL (reference sequence). V lost 1 base and J 0 bases, leaving 13 bases between the germline ends. The CDR3 is 16 residues long. The CDR3 reads CASSQGHAGSSYEQYF. The DNA for the CDR3 is TGTGCCAGCAGCCAAGGTCATGCGGGAAGCTCCTACGAGCAGTACTTC.

As to this clonotype: A junction end diverges from the germline sequence, so it may reflect a read error. The chain uses TRBV6-2 or TRBV6-3 and TRBJ1-1; D may be TRBD1 (6 bases). The germline CDR1 and CDR2 sequences are MNHEY and SVGEGT. The CDR3 runs to 18 residues. DNA of the CDR3: TGTGCCAGCAGTTACAGCCCGAACAGGGCGAAGGGTTACACTGAATCTTTCTTT. Residues: CASSYSPNRAKGYTESFF.

About this clonotype: One base away lies a much larger clone, so this may be a sequencing read error. The CDR3 DNA is TGCAGTGCTAGAGGACTAGGGAGAAACGATGAGCAGTTCTTC. Its translation is CSARGLGRNDEQFF. The chain carries TRBV20-1 and TRBJ2-1; tentatively, D is TRBD2 (6 bases). Trimming removed 1 base from V and 8 bases from J, with 15 bases in between. The germline V gene has CDR1 DFQATT and CDR2 SNEGSKA (reference sequence). The CDR3 totals 14 residues.

This clonotype was observed a few times. The gene calls are TRBV7-2 and TRBJ2-5; D is undetermined. Per the germline V gene, CDR1 is SGHTA and CDR2 is FQGNSA. The CDR3 runs 13 residues. V shed 1 base and J shed 5 bases, with 8 bases lying between them. CDR3 bases: TGTGCCAGCAGCTTAGATGCCGTGGAGACCCAGTACTTC. Encoded protein: CASSLDAVETQYF.

J is TRBJ2-1 and V is TRBV28; D unresolved. V was clipped by 4 bases and J by 10 bases, with 11 bases between them. The CDR3 extends over 12 amino acids. Germline CDR1 MDHEN, CDR2 SYDVKM. The CDR3 is CASSSNIGEQFF. The CDR3 nucleotides read TGTGCCAGCAGTTCGAACATCGGGGAGCAGTTCTTC.

In its sample, this clonotype was seen a few times. The V gene is TRBV2, the J gene TRBJ2-7; a possible D gene is TRBD1 (6 bases). The CDR3 contains 14 residues. Trimming shortened V by 8 bases and J by 2 bases, and 16 bases separated the two germline ends. Germline V gene data show CDR1 as SNHLY and CDR2 as FYNNEI. DNA of the CDR3: TGTGCCAGCTCTTCCGGGACACAAGCCTACGAGCAGTACTTC. This sequence encodes CASSSGTQAYEQYF.

The chain has TRBV2 and TRBJ1-5, with D perhaps matching TRBD1 (5 bases). The germline CDR1 and CDR2 sequences are SNHLY and FYNNEI. The V and J ends lost 1 base and 5 bases respectively, with 9 bases between them. There are 14 residues in the CDR3. The chain's CDR3 is CASSEGRQHQPQHF. The CDR3 DNA follows: TGTGCCAGCAGTGAAGGACGACAGCATCAGCCCCAGCATTTT.

The chain combines TRBV5-1 with TRBJ2-7; D unclear. Germline assignment: CDR1 SGHRS and CDR2 YFSETQ. Trimming shortened V by 4 bases and J by 4 bases, and 12 bases separated the two germline ends. The CDR3 loop spans 13 amino acids. The CDR3 sequence: CASSARTVYEQYF. The CDR3 nucleotides are TGCGCCAGCAGCGCAAGAACCGTTTACGAGCAGTACTTC.

This clonotype has only a few counts. The chain joins TRBV12-3 or TRBV12-4 to TRBJ1-5; D possibly corresponds to TRBD1 (6 bases). The CDR3 extends over 14 amino acids. V lost 6 bases and J 0 bases, leaving 9 bases between the germline ends. The CDR3 is CASRDRFSNQPQHF. The CDR3 DNA reads as TGTGCCAGCAGGGACAGATTTAGCAATCAGCCCCAGCATTTT.

Only a few counts were recorded for this clonotype. This chain connects TRBV12-3 or TRBV12-4 to TRBJ2-1, with 7 positions matching TRBD1. The J call is doubtful: the DNA matches TRBJ2-7 better. There are 15 residues in the CDR3. For the CDR3, the DNA is TGTGCCAGCAGTCCGGGACAGCGCTCCTACAATGAGCAGTACTTC. Its protein is CASSPGQRSYNEQYF.

In the case of this clonotype: With a much larger clone just one base away, this may be a read error. The chain uses TRBV10-3 and TRBJ1-2; D remains ambiguous. The CDR3 totals 14 residues. Trimming cost V 4 bases and J 4 bases, with 13 bases left between them. Germline loops: CDR1 ENHRY, CDR2 SYGVKD. CDR3 amino acids: CAISGNRESYGYTF. In DNA, the CDR3 is TGTGCCATCAGTGGAAACAGAGAGTCCTATGGCTACACCTTC.

About this clonotype: A read error may explain this, as a much larger clone is one base away. This rearrangement joins TRBV10-3 to TRBJ2-5; 8 nucleotides align to TRBD2. Trimming cost V 4 bases and J 3 bases; bases outside gene matches: 4. Germline V gene data show CDR1 as ENHRY and CDR2 as SYGVKD. The CDR3 sequence is 14 residues long. The CDR3 sequence: CAISVSGGKETQYF. DNA of the CDR3: TGTGCCATCAGTGTCAGCGGGGGTAAAGAGACCCAGTACTTC.

This clonotype was seen a handful of times. This rearrangement joins TRBV24-1 to TRBJ1-2; 8 nucleotides match TRBD1. CDR1 and CDR2 from the germline V gene are KGHDR and SFDVKD. There are 14 residues in the CDR3. The V segment lost 8 bases and the J segment 4 bases; nucleotides outside the gene matches: 8. CDR3 sequence: CATKGQAILYGYTF. CDR3 DNA sequence: TGTGCCACCAAGGGACAGGCGATTCTCTATGGCTACACCTTC.

V and J are TRBV28 and TRBJ2-3; D could derive from TRBD1 or TRBD2 (6 bases each). Germline assignment: CDR1 MDHEN and CDR2 SYDVKM. The CDR3 runs to 15 residues. Trimming cost V 10 bases and J 2 bases, with 19 bases left between them. CDR3 residues: CATQGGLNITDTQYF. Here the CDR3 DNA reads TGTGCCACCCAAGGGGGGCTAAATATCACAGATACGCAGTATTTT.

The rearrangement joins TRBV9 to TRBJ2-3, with 13 bases matching TRBD2. The trim removed 4 bases at V and 5 bases at J, leaving 7 bases unmatched. The CDR3 runs to 16 residues. Germline V gene lookup returns CDR1 SGDLS and CDR2 YYNGEE. The CDR3 loop reads CASSPGLAGLRDTQYF. Written as DNA, the CDR3 is TGTGCCAGCAGCCCGGGACTAGCGGGGCTTCGAGATACGCAGTATTTT.

In this sample, this clonotype turned up once. Here the CDR3 DNA reads TGTGCCAGCAGCCATGGTGTGAACCTCGGCACAGATACGCAGTATTTT. It encodes CASSHGVNLGTDTQYF. This chain uses TRBV14 with TRBJ2-3; D call uncertain. The germline gives CDR1 SGHDN, CDR2 FVKESK. The germline V and J ends were trimmed by 3 bases and 1 base, with 14 bases remaining between them. The CDR3 spans 16 residues.

The V and J genes are TRBV2 and TRBJ2-5; 7 nucleotides match TRBD2. There are 13 residues in the CDR3. The germline CDR1 and CDR2 sequences are SNHLY and FYNNEI. With 3 bases clipped from V and 11 bases from J, the junction kept 9 bases outside the gene matches. The chain's CDR3 is CASSDWSRGEQYF. In DNA form, the CDR3 reads TGTGCCAGCAGTGATTGGTCCCGGGGGGAACAGTACTTC.

A few counts support this clonotype. V usage is TRBV30 and J usage is TRBJ2-3, with D hard to call. The CDR3 sequence is 20 residues long. Per germline, CDR1 GTSNPN and CDR2 SVGIG (reference sequence). Between the trimmed V and J ends, which lost 0 bases and 1 base, there was a span of 26 bases. The CDR3 DNA is TGTGCCTGGAGTGTCCCGGAAAAAGTATTTCCTTTTGGTGGCACAGATACGCAGTATTTT. Its translation: CAWSVPEKVFPFGGTDTQYF.

This clonotype has only a few counts. The chain employs TRBV20-1 and TRBJ1-6; the match to TRBD1 covers 9 bases. The CDR3 is made up of 13 amino acids. The V gene's germline CDR1 is DFQATT and CDR2 SNEGSKA (reference sequence). V lost 6 bases and J lost 7; bases outside the gene matches: 4. CDR3 region: CSAPGQGNSPLHF. The CDR3 nucleotides read TGCAGTGCCCCGGGACAGGGAAATTCACCCCTCCACTTT.

This clonotype was seen at least ten times. This chain links TRBV15 with TRBJ1-1; possibly TRBD1 for D (5 bases). This CDR3 region has 15 residues. Germline V gene data show CDR1 as LNHNV and CDR2 as YYDKDF (reference sequence). The V and J ends lost 5 bases and 1 base respectively, with 14 bases between them. This chain's CDR3 is CATSVGHSENTEAFF. The CDR3 coding sequence is TGTGCCACCAGCGTCGGACACTCCGAGAACACTGAAGCTTTCTTT.